This T cell receptor beta chain was found in a study of T cells in women clearing cervical HPV infection. Broader study findings: It is unknown whether associations predate infection; no effector/memory or HPV-specific sorting.

Comments on this clone: The antigen is undetermined. The read halts 3 residues ahead of the CDR3 end, with the missing end drawn from the germline J gene.

TCR beta CDR3 amplified by multiplex PCR from approximately 1,200 ng genomic DNA. The table came from immunoSEQ multiplex PCR; TCRdb's copy has only in-frame clones and leaves some out. Its listing shows about 35,000 clones. There are 13 residues in the CDR3. Germline V gene lookup returns CDR1 ENHRY and CDR2 SYGVKD. Input material: blood buffy coat. The receptor's source is a woman aged 18 to 75 with a cervical HPV16 infection that either progressed to CIN3+ or cleared (not recorded which). The chain employs TRBV10-3 and TRBJ2-4; D perhaps matches TRBD1 (5 bases). The CDR3 reads CAISDDSLYGQYF. The part of the CDR3 DNA that was read is TGTGCCATCAGTGACGACAGTCTCTATGGT.